What follows are 25 T cell receptor beta chains derived from one specimen sequenced in a study of technical replicates of blood from several donors. Repertoires were generated with immunoSEQ multiplex PCR, while TCRdb's copy carries only in-frame clones and drops some. The data hold approximately 75,000 clones, with almost 96% observed a single time. Material for sequencing was T cells isolated from PBMCs. The receptors were gathered from a human donor in good health.

This clone has only one observation. This sequence joins TRBV14 and TRBJ2-1; D is unresolved. V was clipped by 1 base and J by 5 bases, with 9 bases between them. Germline CDR1 SGHDN, CDR2 FVKESK. The CDR3 extends over 14 amino acids. The CDR3 nucleotides read TGTGCCAGCAGCCAAGGGAGTTTCAACAATGAGCAGTTCTTC. Its protein is CASSQGSFNNEQFF.

This clone was seen a few times. The chain uses TRBV28 and TRBJ1-3; D may be TRBD1 (5 bases). Germline values: CDR1 MDHEN, CDR2 SYDVKM. The CDR3 covers 14 residues. Trimming took 7 bases from V and 4 from J, leaving 14 bases between them. CDR3 loop: CASTSGSLGNTIYF. In nucleotides, the CDR3 is TGTGCCAGCACCTCAGGGTCTCTAGGAAACACCATATATTTT.

In the case of this clone: At one boundary the junction diverges from the germline segment, which might be a read error. The chain has TRBV7-7 and TRBJ2-7; 7 bases are shared with TRBD2. The CDR3 has 13 amino acids. Germline CDR1 SSHAT, CDR2 FNYEAQ (reference sequence). CDR3 DNA: TGTGCTAGCAGCACAACGCGGGAGAGCGAGCAGTACTTC. It codes for CASSTTRESEQYF.

The chain combines TRBV5-4 with TRBJ1-1; D ambiguous. CDR1 and CDR2 (germline): SGHNT, YYREEE (reference sequence). The V end was cut by 3 bases, the J end by 1 base, with 10 bases between. The CDR3 extends over 14 amino acids. The CDR3 DNA reads TGTGCCAGCAGCTACCGAGCAGGGAACACTGAAGCTTTCTTT. Protein sequence: CASSYRAGNTEAFF.

The chain carries TRBV19 and TRBJ1-2, with 9 bases lining up with TRBD1. The CDR3 runs to 14 residues. The V gene end was trimmed by 5 bases and the J gene end by 4 bases; junction bases not matched to a gene: 5. Germline CDR1 LNHDA, CDR2 SQIVND (reference sequence). CDR3 in DNA: TGTGCCAGTAGTTTTGACAGGGGGGTCTATGGCTACACCTTC. Its translation: CASSFDRGVYGYTF.

The CDR3 loop reads CASTLSAGGTGELFF. The CDR3, as DNA: TGTGCCAGCACCCTCAGCGCGGGGGGCACCGGGGAGCTGTTTTTT. The chain is built from TRBV6-5 and TRBJ2-2; 8 bases are a match to TRBD2. J was trimmed by 4 bases and V by 7 bases; bases with no gene match: 8. This CDR3 comprises 15 residues. From germline, CDR1 is MNHEY and CDR2 SVGAGI.

V gene TRBV6-6 combines with J gene TRBJ2-1, with 9 bases lining up with TRBD2. Germline V gene data show CDR1 as MNHNY and CDR2 as SVGAGI (reference sequence). V shed 6 bases and J 2 bases; nucleotides not matched to a gene: 2. This CDR3 has 14 amino acids. The CDR3 loop is CASRTSGAYNEQFF. The CDR3 DNA reads TGTGCCAGCAGGACTAGCGGAGCCTACAATGAGCAGTTCTTC.

The V call is TRBV7-8, the J call TRBJ1-1, with 8 bases aligning to TRBD1. The V segment lost 3 bases and the J segment 5 bases; nucleotides outside the gene matches: 5. The CDR3 extends over 14 amino acids. CDR1 SGHVS and CDR2 FQNEAQ come from the germline V gene. The CDR3: CASSFRTGRTEAFF. In nucleotides, the CDR3 is TGTGCCAGCAGCTTTAGGACAGGGAGGACTGAAGCTTTCTTT.

The chain is built from TRBV5-1 and TRBJ2-5, with 8 bases that match TRBD1. The CDR3 has 13 amino acids. Trimming removed 4 bases from V and 3 bases from J; junction bases left unmatched: 2. Germline V gene lookup returns CDR1 SGHRS and CDR2 YFSETQ. The CDR3 bases are TGCGCCAGCAGCGTGGGACAGGAAGAGACCCAGTACTTC. Its protein is CASSVGQEETQYF.

V and J are TRBV27 and TRBJ2-7, with 9 bases fitting TRBD1. The CDR3 consists of 15 residues. Trimming removed 4 bases from V and 3 bases from J; junction bases left unmatched: 7. Germline CDR1 MNHEY, CDR2 SMNVEV (reference sequence). The CDR3, as DNA: TGTGCCAGCAGTTCCCCCGGGACAGGGTACTACGAGCAGTACTTC. Translating gives CASSSPGTGYYEQYF.

The V call is TRBV2, the J call TRBJ2-1; 9 bases line up with TRBD2. Germline V gene sequence: CDR1 SNHLY, CDR2 FYNNEI. This CDR3 region has 15 residues. V lost 4 bases and J lost 6; bases outside the gene matches: 7. The CDR3, as DNA: TGTGCCAGCAGTGGCACCGGGACTAGCCCCAATGAGCAGTTCTTC. Translation gives CASSGTGTSPNEQFF.

The gene calls are TRBV10-3 and TRBJ2-2; maybe TRBD1 (6 bases). This CDR3 is built from 14 residues. Between the trimmed V and J ends, which lost 4 bases and 1 base, there was a span of 7 bases. CDR1 and CDR2 from the germline V gene are ENHRY and SYGVKD. The CDR3 DNA reads as TGTGCCATCAGTGTAGGGGGGAACACCGGGGAGCTGTTTTTT. Amino acids: CAISVGGNTGELFF.

The chain carries TRBV11-3 and TRBJ2-7; D is undetermined. The germline V and J ends were trimmed by 2 bases and 3 bases, with 8 bases remaining between them. The CDR3 loop spans 13 amino acids. Germline V gene data show CDR1 as SGHNT and CDR2 as YENEEA. CDR3 protein: CASSLSSLYEQYF. In DNA form, the CDR3 reads TGTGCCAGCAGCTTATCCTCCCTCTACGAGCAGTACTTC.

The chain has TRBV28 and TRBJ2-3, with 8 bases identical to TRBD2. Per germline, CDR1 MDHEN and CDR2 SYDVKM. Losses at the gene ends were 4 bases for V and 1 base for J; bases not matched to a gene: 19. There are 20 residues in the CDR3. The CDR3 is CASSYTPRSGRSFGTDTQYF. As DNA, the CDR3 is TGTGCCAGCAGTTATACCCCAAGGAGCGGGAGAAGTTTCGGCACAGATACGCAGTATTTT.

The chain recombines TRBV11-1 with TRBJ2-3; tentative D call: TRBD2 (5 bases). This CDR3 comprises 11 residues. Germline V gene data show CDR1 as SGHAT and CDR2 as FQDESV (reference sequence). The V gene lost 3 bases and the J gene lost 8 bases, with 6 bases spanning the gap. The CDR3 DNA reads TGTGCCAGCAGCTTCGGAGGTACGCAGTATTTT. Translating it yields CASSFGGTQYF.

The chain carries TRBV7-9 and TRBJ2-7, with 9 bases lining up with TRBD2. The CDR3 is made up of 15 amino acids. J gave up 2 bases and V 3 bases, and 5 bases lay outside the gene matches. Germline-derived CDR1 and CDR2 are SEHNR and FQNEAQ (reference sequence). The DNA of the CDR3 is TGTGCCAGCAGCTTGGGACTAGCTACAACCTACGAGCAGTACTTC. Its translation: CASSLGLATTYEQYF.

The CDR3 is CASRSGASGANVLTF. The CDR3 coding sequence is TGTGCCAGCAGGTCCGGTGCCTCTGGGGCCAACGTCCTGACTTTC. The chain employs TRBV2 and TRBJ2-6, with D unclear. Germline CDR1 SNHLY, CDR2 FYNNEI. CDR3 length: 15 amino acids. Trimming took 6 bases from V and 0 from J, leaving 9 bases between them.

V usage is TRBV9 and J usage is TRBJ2-1; D not resolved. V lost 8 bases and J 0 bases, leaving 15 bases between the germline ends. The CDR3 is 15 residues long. The germline gives CDR1 SGDLS, CDR2 YYNGEE. CDR3 nucleotide sequence: TGTGCCAGTGCCCTAGAGGCTGCCTCCTACAATGAGCAGTTCTTC. This encodes CASALEAASYNEQFF. Filled out from reference TRBV9 and TRBJ2-1, the complete variable domain reads DSGVTQTPKHLITATGQRVTLRCSPRSGDLSVYWYQQSLDQGLQFLIQYYNGEERAKGNILERFSAQQFPDLHSELNLSSLELGDSALYFCASALEAASYNEQFFGPGTRLTVL.

In nucleotides, the CDR3 is TGTGCCAGCTCACCCAACTTCTCTGGAAACACCATATATTTT. This codes for CASSPNFSGNTIYF. The chain carries TRBV18 and TRBJ1-3, with D uncertain. The ends were cut back, 3 bases at V and 0 bases at J, with 6 bases in the middle. CDR3 length: 14 amino acids. Germline-derived CDR1 and CDR2 are KGHSH and LQKENI.

This clone appeared a single time. V and J are TRBV29-1 and TRBJ1-2; D unresolved. Germline CDR1 and CDR2: SQVTM and ANQGSEA. The CDR3 sequence is 11 residues long. The V and J ends lost 0 bases and 8 bases respectively, with 7 bases between them. The CDR3, as DNA: TGCAGCGTTGAAGATGCCGGGGGCTACACCTTC. It is translated as CSVEDAGGYTF.

The chain carries TRBV19 and TRBJ1-1, with D uncertain. CDR1 LNHDA and CDR2 SQIVND come from the germline V gene (reference sequence). Trimming stripped 5 bases from V and 5 bases from J, with 15 bases between. The CDR3 is 14 residues long. CDR3 bases: TGTGCCAGTAGTTTCGCCACAGTTCTGACTGAAGCTTTCTTT. Its translation is CASSFATVLTEAFF. The full variable domain, with the rest looked up from reference TRBV19 and TRBJ1-1, is DGGITQSPKYLFRKEGQNVTLSCEQNLNHDAMYWYRQDPGQGLRLIYYSQIVNDFQKGDIAEGYSVSREKKESFPLTVTSAQKNPTAFYLCASSFATVLTEAFFGQGTRLTVV.

The chain couples TRBV27 to TRBJ2-1; 12 bases map to TRBD2. The germline gives CDR1 MNHEY, CDR2 SMNVEV (reference sequence). The J segment lost 9 bases and the V segment lost 0 bases, leaving 3 bases of the junction unmatched. CDR3 length: 15 residues. The CDR3 protein is CASSLSGLAGSEQFF. The CDR3, as DNA: TGTGCCAGCAGTTTATCGGGACTAGCGGGTTCTGAGCAGTTCTTC.

The chain recombines TRBV2 with TRBJ2-2; 8 bases match TRBD2. With V trimmed by 1 base and J by 5 bases, 9 bases remained unmatched. CDR1 is SNHLY, CDR2 FYNNEI, per germline. This CDR3 is 17 amino acids long. Here the CDR3 reads CASSEETPGLATGELFF. The CDR3 coding sequence is TGTGCCAGCAGTGAAGAGACTCCTGGACTAGCTACCGGGGAGCTGTTTTTT.

The chain is built from TRBV29-1 and TRBJ1-2, with D possibly TRBD1 on 6 matching bases. The germline V gene has CDR1 SQVTM and CDR2 ANQGSEA. The CDR3 contains 15 residues. V lost 6 bases and J 0 bases, leaving 17 bases between the germline ends. CDR3 region: CSVQGGRDSNYGYTF. CDR3 coding DNA: TGCAGCGTCCAAGGGGGGAGGGACTCTAACTATGGCTACACCTTC.

V gene TRBV5-6 combines with J gene TRBJ2-7; 9 bases line up with TRBD2. CDR3 length: 14 residues. Germline CDR1 SGHDT, CDR2 YYEEEE. Losses at the gene ends were 5 bases for V and 2 bases for J; bases not matched to a gene: 5. CDR3 DNA sequence: TGTGCCAGCAGGGCTAGCGGGGCAACCTACGAGCAGTACTTC. Translation gives CASRASGATYEQYF.